Sequencing of this T cell receptor beta chain was carried out in a study of shared clonotypes between healthy human individuals. Across the whole study: Donors, aged 18 to 49, were a couple of women and three men.

Concerning this clone itself: Different DNA sequences within this sample yield the same CDR3.

The data were produced by immunoSEQ multiplex PCR, yet TCRdb's version contains in-frame clones alone and is incomplete. There are 450,000 to 500,000 clones in the sample; 60% to 80% occur only once, and more than 10% lies in the top ten. Trimming at V came to 2 bases and at J to 7 bases, leaving 5 bases not matched to a gene. CDR1 and CDR2 from the germline V gene are LNHDA and SQIVND (reference sequence). The CDR3 contains 13 residues. The V and J genes are TRBV19 and TRBJ2-7, with 7 bases that match TRBD2. Sequencing was done on a sample of PBMCs. This TCR derives from a woman aged 40 to 50 in good health. Some clones in this sample may be carry-over from other donors' samples. Here the CDR3 reads CASSIRQGGEQYF. CDR3 bases: TGTGCCAGTAGTATACGGCAGGGAGGGGAGCAGTACTTC.